This TCR beta chain appears in the sequencing data of a study of blood T cell repertoires in COVID-19. For the study at large: COVID-19 samples collected from the United States, Italy and Spain covered acute and convalescent phases. Sources were T cells, B-cell-depleted T cells, or PBMCs; the material itself was cDNA or gDNA.

Germline V gene sequence: CDR1 LNHDA, CDR2 SQIVND (reference sequence). Trimming took 3 bases from V and 4 from J, leaving 15 bases between them. The CDR3 is 15 residues long. Methods used by the authors: Amplification of reference gene primers was used by the study to estimate nucleated cell counts. TCRdb keeps only in-frame clones here, not all; method: immunoSEQ multiplex PCR. V and J calls and clone size come straight from that table; D and trimming were deduced from the DNA. The sample carries more than 200,000 clones, approximately 86% recorded once. This sequence joins TRBV19 and TRBJ2-5, with D perhaps TRBD2 (6 bases). The sample consisted of peripheral blood. This receptor was obtained from a man aged 25 to 40 with active or convalescent COVID-19. CDR3 sequence: CASSIMGSGLETQYF. CDR3 coding DNA: TGTGCCAGTAGTATTATGGGTAGCGGATTAGAGACCCAGTACTTC.